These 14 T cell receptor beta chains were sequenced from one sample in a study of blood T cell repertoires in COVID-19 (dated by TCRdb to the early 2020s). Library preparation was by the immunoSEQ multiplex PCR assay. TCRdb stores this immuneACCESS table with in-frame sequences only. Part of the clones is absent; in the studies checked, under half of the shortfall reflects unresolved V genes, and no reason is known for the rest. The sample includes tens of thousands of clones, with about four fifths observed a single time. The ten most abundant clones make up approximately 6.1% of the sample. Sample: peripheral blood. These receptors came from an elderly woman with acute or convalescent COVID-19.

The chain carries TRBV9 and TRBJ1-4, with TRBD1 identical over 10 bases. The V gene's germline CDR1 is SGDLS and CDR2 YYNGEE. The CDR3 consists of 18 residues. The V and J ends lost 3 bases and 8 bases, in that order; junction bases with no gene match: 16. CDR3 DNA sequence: TGTGCCAGCAGCGACGCTCTGGCGCGGGACAGGGGACGGGAAAAACTGTTTTTT. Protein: CASSDALARDRGREKLFF.

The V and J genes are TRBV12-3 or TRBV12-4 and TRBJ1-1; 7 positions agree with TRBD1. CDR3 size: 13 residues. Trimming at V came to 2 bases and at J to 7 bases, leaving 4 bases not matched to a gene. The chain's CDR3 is CASSLKGAGEAFF. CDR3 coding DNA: TGTGCCAGCAGTTTAAAGGGGGCTGGTGAAGCTTTCTTT.

The CDR3 is CASSIDGGGTQPQHF. CDR3 nucleotide sequence: TGTGCCAGTAGTATAGATGGGGGAGGGACTCAGCCCCAGCATTTT. This chain connects TRBV19 to TRBJ1-5; D might be TRBD1 (5 bases). The germline V gene encodes CDR1 LNHDA and CDR2 SQIVND (reference sequence). The CDR3 runs to 15 residues. V lost 0 bases, J lost 6 bases, and 12 bases lay in between.

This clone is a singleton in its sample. The CDR3 coding sequence is TGTGCCAGCAGTTTGACAGGGGGCTACGAGCAGTACTTC. As protein: CASSLTGGYEQYF. This sequence joins TRBV12-3 or TRBV12-4 and TRBJ2-7, with 9 bases that match TRBD1. V dropped 3 bases and J dropped 3; count of bases not matched to a gene: 0. The CDR3 consists of 13 residues.

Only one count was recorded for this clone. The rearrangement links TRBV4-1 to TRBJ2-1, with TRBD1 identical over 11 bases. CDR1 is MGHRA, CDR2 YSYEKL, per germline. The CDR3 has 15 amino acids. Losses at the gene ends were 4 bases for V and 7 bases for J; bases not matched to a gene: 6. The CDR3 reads CASSPGQGARNEQFF. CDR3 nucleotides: TGCGCCAGCAGCCCCGGACAGGGGGCGCGAAATGAGCAGTTCTTC.

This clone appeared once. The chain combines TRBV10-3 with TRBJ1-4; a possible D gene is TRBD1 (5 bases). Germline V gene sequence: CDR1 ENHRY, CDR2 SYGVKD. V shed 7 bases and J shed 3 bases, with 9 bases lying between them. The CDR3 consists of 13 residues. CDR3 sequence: CAITGEPNEKLFF. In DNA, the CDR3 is TGTGCCATCACGGGGGAACCTAATGAAAAACTGTTTTTT.

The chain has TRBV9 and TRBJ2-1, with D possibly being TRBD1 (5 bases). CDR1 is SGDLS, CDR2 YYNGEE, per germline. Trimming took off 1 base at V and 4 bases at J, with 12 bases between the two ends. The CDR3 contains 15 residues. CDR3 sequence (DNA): TGTGCCAGCAGCGTACAGGTGGGGCAATACAATGAGCAGTTCTTC. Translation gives CASSVQVGQYNEQFF. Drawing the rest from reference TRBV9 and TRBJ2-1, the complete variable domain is DSGVTQTPKHLITATGQRVTLRCSPRSGDLSVYWYQQSLDQGLQFLIQYYNGEERAKGNILERFSAQQFPDLHSELNLSSLELGDSALYFCASSVQVGQYNEQFFGPGTRLTVL.

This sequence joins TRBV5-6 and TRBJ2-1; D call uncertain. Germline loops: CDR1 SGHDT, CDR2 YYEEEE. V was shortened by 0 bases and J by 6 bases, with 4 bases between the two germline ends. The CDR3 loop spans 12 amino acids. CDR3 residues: CASSLDSNEQFF. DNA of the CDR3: TGTGCCAGCAGCTTGGACAGCAATGAGCAGTTCTTC.

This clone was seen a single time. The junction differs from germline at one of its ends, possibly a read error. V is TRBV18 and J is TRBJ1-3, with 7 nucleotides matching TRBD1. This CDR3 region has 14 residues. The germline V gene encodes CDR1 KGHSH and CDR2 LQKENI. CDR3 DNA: TGCGCCAGCTCGAGGGACAGCTCTGGAAACACCATATATTTT. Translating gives CASSRDSSGNTIYF. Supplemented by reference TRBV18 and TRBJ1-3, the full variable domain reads NAGVMQNPRHLVRRRGQEARLRCSPMKGHSHVYWYRQLPEEGLKFMVYLQKENIIDESGMPKERFSAEFPKEGPSILRIQQVVRGDSAAYFCASSRDSSGNTIYFGEGSWLTVV.

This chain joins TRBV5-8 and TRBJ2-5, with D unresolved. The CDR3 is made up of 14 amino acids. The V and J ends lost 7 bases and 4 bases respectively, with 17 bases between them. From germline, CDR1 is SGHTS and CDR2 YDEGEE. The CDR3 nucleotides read TGTGCCAGCGGCGCAAATTTTGGCGGAGAGACCCAGTACTTC. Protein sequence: CASGANFGGETQYF.

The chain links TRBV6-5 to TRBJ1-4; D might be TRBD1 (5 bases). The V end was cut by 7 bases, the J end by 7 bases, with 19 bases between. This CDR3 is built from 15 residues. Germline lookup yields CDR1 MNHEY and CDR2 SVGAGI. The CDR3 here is CASTTLGEASEKLFF. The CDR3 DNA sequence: TGTGCCAGCACCACCCTGGGGGAGGCTAGTGAAAAACTGTTTTTT.

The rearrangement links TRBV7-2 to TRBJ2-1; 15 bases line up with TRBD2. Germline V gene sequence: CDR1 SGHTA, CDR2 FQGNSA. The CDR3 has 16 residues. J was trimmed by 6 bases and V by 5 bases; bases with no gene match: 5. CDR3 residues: CASSRTSGGAINEQFF. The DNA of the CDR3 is TGTGCCAGCAGCCGGACTAGCGGGGGGGCAATCAATGAGCAGTTCTTC.

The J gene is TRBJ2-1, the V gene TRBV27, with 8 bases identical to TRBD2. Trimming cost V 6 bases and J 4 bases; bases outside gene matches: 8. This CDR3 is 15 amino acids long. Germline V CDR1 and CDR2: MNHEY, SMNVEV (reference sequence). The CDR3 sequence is CASRTAGGSYNEQFF. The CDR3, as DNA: TGTGCCAGCAGGACCGCGGGGGGTTCTTACAATGAGCAGTTCTTC.

The CDR3 bases are TGTGCCAGCACCGACAGATCGGAGCAGTTCTTC. Translating it yields CASTDRSEQFF. This chain links TRBV12-3 or TRBV12-4 with TRBJ2-1; perhaps TRBD1 as D (5 bases). The CDR3 is made up of 11 amino acids. Between the trimmed V and J ends, which lost 7 bases and 10 bases, there was a span of 11 bases.